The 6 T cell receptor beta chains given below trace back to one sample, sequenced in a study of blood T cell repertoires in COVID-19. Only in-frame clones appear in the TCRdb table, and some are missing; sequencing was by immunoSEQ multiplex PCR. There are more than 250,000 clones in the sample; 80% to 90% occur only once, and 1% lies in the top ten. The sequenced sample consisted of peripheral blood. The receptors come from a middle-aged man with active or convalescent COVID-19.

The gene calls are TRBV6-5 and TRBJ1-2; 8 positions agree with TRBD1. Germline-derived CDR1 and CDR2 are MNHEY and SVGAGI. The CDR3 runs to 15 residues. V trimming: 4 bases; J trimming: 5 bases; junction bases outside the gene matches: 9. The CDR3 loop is CASSSTGTGLYGYTF. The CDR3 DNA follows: TGTGCCAGCAGTTCCACCGGGACAGGCCTTTATGGCTACACCTTC.

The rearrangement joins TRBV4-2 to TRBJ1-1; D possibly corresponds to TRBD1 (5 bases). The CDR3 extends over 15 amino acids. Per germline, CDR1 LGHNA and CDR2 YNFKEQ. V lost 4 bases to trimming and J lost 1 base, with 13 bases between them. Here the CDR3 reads CASSPPETGNTEAFF. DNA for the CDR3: TGTGCCAGCAGCCCCCCTGAAACAGGGAACACTGAAGCTTTCTTT.

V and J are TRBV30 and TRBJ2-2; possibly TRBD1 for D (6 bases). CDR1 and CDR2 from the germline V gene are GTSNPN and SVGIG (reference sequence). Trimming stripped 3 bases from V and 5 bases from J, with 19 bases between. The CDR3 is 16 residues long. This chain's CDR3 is CAWRKGTWGRTGELFF. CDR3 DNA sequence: TGTGCCTGGAGGAAAGGGACATGGGGAAGGACCGGGGAGCTGTTTTTT.

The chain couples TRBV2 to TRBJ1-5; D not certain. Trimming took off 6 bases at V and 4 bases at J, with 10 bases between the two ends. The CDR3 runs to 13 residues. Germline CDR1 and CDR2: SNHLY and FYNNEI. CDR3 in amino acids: CASRRSINQPQHF. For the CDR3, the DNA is TGTGCCAGCAGGAGATCGATAAATCAGCCCCAGCATTTT.

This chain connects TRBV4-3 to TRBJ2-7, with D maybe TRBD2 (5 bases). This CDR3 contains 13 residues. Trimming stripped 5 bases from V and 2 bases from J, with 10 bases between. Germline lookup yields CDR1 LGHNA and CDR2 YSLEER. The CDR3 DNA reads TGCGCCAGCAGCGCCGGGGTCCCCTACGAGCAGTACTTC. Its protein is CASSAGVPYEQYF.

The CDR3 nucleotides are TGTGCCACCAGTGACTCCCCCGGGTGGGACAGCACCTACGAGCAGTACTTC. Translated: CATSDSPGWDSTYEQYF. The J gene is TRBJ2-7, the V gene TRBV24-1; 7 nucleotides align to TRBD1. Looked up from germline, CDR1 is KGHDR and CDR2 is SFDVKD. This CDR3 is built from 17 residues. The trim removed 4 bases at V and 2 bases at J, leaving 13 bases unmatched.